A selection of T cell receptor beta chains follows, all from one sample in a study of blood T cell repertoires in COVID-19. Sequencing was performed with immunoSEQ multiplex PCR; in TCRdb, only in-frame clones are kept and a portion is missing. The repertoire holds about 210,000 clones, with about 92% as singletons. Sequencing was performed on peripheral blood. Receptors were obtained from a man younger than 40 with acute or convalescent COVID-19. Both conserved end residues are part of each CDR3. D genes are given only for firm matches. Not every row has a clone size; where given, it reads once, few, many or a size class.

size: -; D: -; J: TRBJ1-6; V: TRBV3-1/TRBV3-2; DNA: TGTGCCAGCAGCCAAGATAGCACATATAATTCACCCCTCCACTTT; CDR3: CASSQDSTYNSPLHF
size: -; D: -; J: TRBJ1-4; V: TRBV6-5; DNA: TGTGCCAGCAGTTACTCGGGGGGGCGGTATGAAAAACTGTTTTTT; CDR3: CASSYSGGRYEKLFF
size: -; D: -; J: TRBJ1-5; V: TRBV30; DNA: TGTGCCTGGAGTGTAGGACAGTCCAATCAGCCCCAGCATTTT; CDR3: CAWSVGQSNQPQHF
size: -; D: -; J: TRBJ2-3; V: TRBV29-1; DNA: TGCAGCGCCACACACACAGATACGCAGTATTTT; CDR3: CSATHTDTQYF
size: -; D: -; J: TRBJ1-3; V: TRBV6-1; DNA: TGTGCCAGCAGTGAACGAGGACAGATTATTACCTACGGAAACACCATATATTTT; CDR3: CASSERGQIITYGNTIYF
size: -; D: -; J: TRBJ2-5; V: TRBV25-1; DNA: TGTGCCAGCAGTGATCACAGAAGCAACCAAGAGACCCAGTACTTC; CDR3: CASSDHRSNQETQYF
size: -; D: -; J: TRBJ2-7; V: TRBV9; DNA: TGTGCCAGCAGCGTAGGCACAGGGCGGACCTACGAGCAGTACTTC; CDR3: CASSVGTGRTYEQYF
size: -; D: -; J: TRBJ1-3; V: TRBV6-1; DNA: TGTGCCAGCAGTGAACGGTTAAATACTGGAAACACCATATATTTT; CDR3: CASSERLNTGNTIYF
size: -; D: -; J: TRBJ1-6; V: TRBV10-1; DNA: TGCGCCAGCAGCCAGGGGATACATTCACCCCTCCACTTT; CDR3: CASSQGIHSPLHF
size: once; D: -; J: TRBJ2-2; V: TRBV6-5; DNA: TGTGCCAGCAGCCGGGGATCCGGGGAGCTGTTTTTT; CDR3: CASSRGSGELFF
size: -; D: -; J: TRBJ2-3; V: TRBV4-1; DNA: TGCGCCAGCAGCCAAGAGTTGCGCTTCTCCACAGATACGCAGTATTTT; CDR3: CASSQELRFSTDTQYF
size: -; D: -; J: TRBJ2-2; V: TRBV13; DNA: TGTGCCAGCAGCAAACAGGGTTGGGCCGGGGAGCTGTTTTTT; CDR3: CASSKQGWAGELFF
size: -; D: TRBD2; J: TRBJ2-5; V: TRBV4-1; DNA: TGCGCCAGCAGCCAAGGTCCTAGCGGGATGGAGACCCAGTACTTC; CDR3: CASSQGPSGMETQYF
size: -; D: -; J: TRBJ1-1; V: TRBV10-2; DNA: TGCGCCAGCAGTTCTGGGGGGAGGTTAGGTGAAGCTTTCTTT; CDR3: CASSSGGRLGEAFF
size: once; D: TRBD2; J: TRBJ2-7; V: TRBV5-1; DNA: TGCGCCAGCAGCTCCCGGGACACGGCCGGACTAGCGGGGGCCTCCTACGAGCAGTACTTC; CDR3: CASSSRDTAGLAGASYEQYF
size: -; D: TRBD1; J: TRBJ2-1; V: TRBV6-5; DNA: TGTGCCAGCAGTTACTTGGGGACAGGGACAAGGGAGCAGTTCTTC; CDR3: CASSYLGTGTREQFF
size: -; D: -; J: TRBJ1-1; V: TRBV28; DNA: TGTGCCAGCAGCTATGAAGTCCGGGGGACGTTCTTT; CDR3: CASSYEVRGTFF
size: -; D: -; J: TRBJ2-7; V: TRBV5-1; DNA: TGCGCCAGCAGCTTGGCGGTAGACGAGCAGTACTTC; CDR3: CASSLAVDEQYF
size: -; D: -; J: TRBJ1-4; V: TRBV7-9; DNA: TGTGCCAGCGTGGGGGGGAAGACAACTAATGAAAAACTGTTTTTT; CDR3: CASVGGKTTNEKLFF
size: -; D: TRBD1; J: TRBJ2-7; V: TRBV27; DNA: TGTGCCAGCGCTTTTAACAGGGGCTACGAGCAGTACTTC; CDR3: CASAFNRGYEQYF
size: -; D: -; J: TRBJ1-5; V: TRBV28; DNA: TGTGCCAGCAGTATAACAGGGCTGGGGCAGCCCCAGCATTTT; CDR3: CASSITGLGQPQHF
size: -; D: TRBD2; J: TRBJ2-7; V: TRBV5-1; DNA: TGCGCCAGCAGCGTAGGACTAGCGGCCTTTGAAGGGCAGTACTTC; CDR3: CASSVGLAAFEGQYF
size: -; D: -; J: TRBJ2-1; V: TRBV7-2; DNA: TGTGCCAGCAGCCTCTGGGGCGGGGAATACAATGAGCAGTTCTTC; CDR3: CASSLWGGEYNEQFF
size: -; D: TRBD1; J: TRBJ1-3; V: TRBV12-5; DNA: TGTGCTAGTGGTTTGGTACTTGACAGGGGGGAAAACACCATATATTTT; CDR3: CASGLVLDRGENTIYF
size: -; D: TRBD1; J: TRBJ2-7; V: TRBV19; DNA: TGTGCCAGTAGTACTCAGGGGGTCCGGACCTACGAGCAGTACTTC; CDR3: CASSTQGVRTYEQYF
size: -; D: -; J: TRBJ2-3; V: TRBV28; DNA: TGTGCCACCCAGTGGGTAGGGGGTACTGCCACAGATACGCAGTATTTT; CDR3: CATQWVGGTATDTQYF
size: -; D: -; J: TRBJ1-5; V: TRBV28; DNA: TGTGCCAGCAGTTTAATGGGGGGAGATCAGCCCCAGCATTTT; CDR3: CASSLMGGDQPQHF
size: -; D: TRBD1; J: TRBJ2-1; V: TRBV10-1; DNA: TGCGCCAGCAGTCCGACGGACAGGGGGGACAATGAGCAGTTCTTC; CDR3: CASSPTDRGDNEQFF
size: -; D: -; J: TRBJ2-7; V: TRBV14; DNA: TGTGCCAGCAGCCAAGAACTTACGGGTCAGAAATTCTACGAGCAGTACTTC; CDR3: CASSQELTGQKFYEQYF
size: few; D: -; J: TRBJ1-5; V: TRBV6-5; DNA: TGTGCCAGCGGGGCCGCGGGGGCTCAGCCCCAGCATTTT; CDR3: CASGAAGAQPQHF
size: -; D: TRBD1; J: TRBJ2-7; V: TRBV7-3; DNA: TGTGCCAGCAGCTACGGGACAGGGGACTACGAGCAGTACTTC; CDR3: CASSYGTGDYEQYF
size: -; D: -; J: TRBJ1-3; V: TRBV19; DNA: TGTGCCAGTAGTATAGGGAACAGGGTGGCTGGAAACACCATATATTTT; CDR3: CASSIGNRVAGNTIYF
size: -; D: -; J: TRBJ1-4; V: TRBV5-4; DNA: TGTGCCAGCAGCTTGAAAGGGGCTGGGGAAGAAAAACTGTTTTTT; CDR3: CASSLKGAGEEKLFF
size: once; D: -; J: TRBJ2-7; V: TRBV27; DNA: TGTGCCAGCAGTTTAGGTGCACATGGGCCGTACGAGCAGTACTTC; CDR3: CASSLGAHGPYEQYF
size: -; D: -; J: TRBJ1-4; V: TRBV11-2; DNA: TGTGCCAGCAGCCTAAACAGGGCGACTAATGAAAAACTGTTTTTT; CDR3: CASSLNRATNEKLFF
size: once; D: -; J: TRBJ1-4; V: TRBV19; DNA: TGTGCCAGTAGTATTGGCGGAGGGGTTAATGAAAAACTGTTTTTT; CDR3: CASSIGGGVNEKLFF
size: -; D: -; J: TRBJ1-6; V: TRBV27; DNA: TGTGCCAGCACCGGGTCCCTTTATTCACCCCTCCACTTT; CDR3: CASTGSLYSPLHF
size: -; D: -; J: TRBJ2-2; V: TRBV9; DNA: TGTGCCAGCCGAGCTGAAAGGAACACCGGGGAGCTGTTTTTT; CDR3: CASRAERNTGELFF
size: once; D: -; J: TRBJ2-2; V: TRBV1; DNA: TGCACCAGCAGCCAACAGGATCCCGGGACTAGCGGGAGAGCCGGCGGGGAGCTGTTTTTT; CDR3: CTSSQQDPGTSGRAGGELFF
size: few; D: -; J: TRBJ2-5; V: TRBV6-5; DNA: TGTGCCAGCAGTTACCGGGAGACCCAGTACTTC; CDR3: CASSYRETQYF
size: -; D: -; J: TRBJ2-3; V: TRBV1; DNA: TGCACCAGCAAACCACACCGTCAGCGGGGGCTCAGCACAGATACGCAGTATTTT; CDR3: CTSKPHRQRGLSTDTQYF
size: once; D: TRBD1; J: TRBJ2-1; V: TRBV28; DNA: TGTGCCAGCACTCAACTGGGACAGCGTAGCTCCTACAATGAGCAGTTCTTC; CDR3: CASTQLGQRSSYNEQFF
size: -; D: -; J: TRBJ2-2; V: TRBV6-6; DNA: TGTGCCAGCAGTTATCCTAGGGGGAACACCGGGGAGCTGTTTTTT; CDR3: CASSYPRGNTGELFF
size: -; D: -; J: TRBJ1-5; V: TRBV28; DNA: TGTGCCATCCTGGACAGTCGCGAAAAGGCCCAGCATTTT; CDR3: CAILDSREKAQHF
size: -; D: -; J: TRBJ2-7; V: TRBV6-5; DNA: TGTGCCAGCAGATCCAGGAATAACTACGAGCAGTACTTC; CDR3: CASRSRNNYEQYF
size: -; D: -; J: TRBJ1-2; V: TRBV19; DNA: TGTGCCAGTACGCGCGGGGGGTCGAACCATTATGGCTACACCTTC; CDR3: CASTRGGSNHYGYTF
size: -; D: TRBD2; J: TRBJ2-5; V: TRBV28; DNA: TGTGCCAGCAGTCCGGGACTAGCGGGAGGGGGGAGTAGAGAGACCCAGTACTTC; CDR3: CASSPGLAGGGSRETQYF
size: few; D: TRBD1; J: TRBJ1-2; V: TRBV6-5; DNA: TGTGCCAGCAGTTACGGACAGGGGAACTATGGCTACACCTTC; CDR3: CASSYGQGNYGYTF
size: -; D: TRBD2; J: TRBJ2-2; V: TRBV9; DNA: TGTGCCAGCAGCGTATTCGGGAGGGCCAACACCGGGGAGCTGTTTTTT; CDR3: CASSVFGRANTGELFF
size: -; D: TRBD1; J: TRBJ1-4; V: TRBV5-4; DNA: TGTGCCAGCAGCCAGGACCCGGGACAGGGGGCCGAAAAACTGTTTTTT; CDR3: CASSQDPGQGAEKLFF
size: -; D: -; J: TRBJ1-5; V: TRBV19; DNA: TGTGCCAGCATGGACAGCAGCAATCAGCCCCAGCATTTT; CDR3: CASMDSSNQPQHF
size: -; D: TRBD1; J: TRBJ1-2; V: TRBV5-4; DNA: TGTGCCAGCAGCCCGGACAGGGGAGCGTATGGCTACACCTTC; CDR3: CASSPDRGAYGYTF
size: -; D: -; J: TRBJ1-2; V: TRBV28; DNA: TGTGCCAGCAACTCGATGATCGGGTTAGGGACTCGTTATGGCTACACCTTC; CDR3: CASNSMIGLGTRYGYTF
size: -; D: TRBD1; J: TRBJ1-2; V: TRBV6-5; DNA: TGTGCCAGCAGGTTAAGGGGGCGCGGCTATGGCTACACCTTC; CDR3: CASRLRGRGYGYTF
size: -; D: -; J: TRBJ1-1; V: TRBV5-8; DNA: TGTGCCAGCAGCTTTGCCCACAGGATTGCTGAAGCTTTCTTT; CDR3: CASSFAHRIAEAFF
size: few; D: -; J: TRBJ1-2; V: TRBV27; DNA: TGTGCCAGCAGTTTATTAAGCTATTGCTACACCTTC; CDR3: CASSLLSYCYTF
size: once; D: -; J: TRBJ2-7; V: TRBV27; DNA: TGTGCCAGCAGTTTATCAGGGGGCTACGAGCAGTACTTC; CDR3: CASSLSGGYEQYF
size: -; D: TRBD1; J: TRBJ1-5; V: TRBV15; DNA: TGTGCCACCAGCGGAGACGGGACAGGGCCTGTCCTCCTTAATCAGCCCCAGCATTTT; CDR3: CATSGDGTGPVLLNQPQHF
size: few; D: -; J: TRBJ1-1; V: TRBV28; DNA: TGTGCCAGCAGAGCACAGATGAACACTGAAGCTTTCTTT; CDR3: CASRAQMNTEAFF